This entry lists 5 T cell receptor beta chains sequenced from one sample in a study of beta chain features in type 1 diabetes. Isolated RNA was reverse transcribed in full, so expressed TCRB transcripts were sequenced. The repertoire was sequenced with immunoSEQ multiplex PCR; TCRdb's copy has only in-frame clones and lacks some. The top ten hold roughly 0.033% of the sample, which has a few hundred thousand clones, more than 11% seen once. Sequences were obtained from naive CD4+ T cells from blood. Source of these receptors: a man younger than 45 in good health.

The rearrangement uses TRBV30 and TRBJ2-1, with a weak D call TRBD2 (6 bases). The CDR3 has 14 amino acids. Between the trimmed V and J ends, which lost 2 bases and 9 bases, there was a span of 17 bases. Per the germline V gene, CDR1 is GTSNPN and CDR2 is SVGIG (reference sequence). The CDR3 DNA follows: TGTGCCTGGAGTAGGACTACCTTCGCTAGTGAGCAGTTCTTC. Translated: CAWSRTTFASEQFF.

This clone was seen a handful of times. The genes are TRBV19 and TRBJ2-3; TRBD1 matches at 8 bases. The V gene's germline CDR1 is LNHDA and CDR2 SQIVND (reference sequence). V shed 5 bases, J shed 2 bases, and the junction held 3 bases outside the gene matches. The CDR3 contains 14 residues. CDR3 protein: CASSRTGSTDTQYF. The CDR3 DNA follows: TGTGCCAGTAGTCGGACAGGGTCCACAGATACGCAGTATTTT.

This clone was picked up a small number of times. The chain joins TRBV7-9 to TRBJ2-5; 10 bases are a match to TRBD2. The ends lost 8 bases at V and 0 bases at J; junction bases unmatched: 6. Germline V gene data show CDR1 as SEHNR and CDR2 as FQNEAQ (reference sequence). This CDR3 is 15 amino acids long. CDR3 sequence reads: CASRHSGRHQETQYF. The CDR3 DNA is TGTGCCAGCCGTCATAGCGGGAGGCACCAAGAGACCCAGTACTTC.

The chain combines TRBV7-8 with TRBJ2-3; the D gene is possibly TRBD2 (6 bases). The germline V gene has CDR1 SGHVS and CDR2 FQNEAQ. Trimming stripped 7 bases from V and 2 bases from J, with 13 bases between. The CDR3 has 14 residues. CDR3 nucleotide sequence: TGTGCCAGCACTGACCCGGGAGTCACAGATACGCAGTATTTT. Encoded protein: CASTDPGVTDTQYF.

The chain combines TRBV10-3 with TRBJ2-7; D remains ambiguous. CDR3 length equals 14 residues. Trimming removed 6 bases from V and 0 bases from J, with 12 bases in between. Germline values: CDR1 ENHRY, CDR2 SYGVKD. The DNA for the CDR3 is TGTGCCATCAGGGACCTGACGGTCTCCTACGAGCAGTACTTC. Its protein is CAIRDLTVSYEQYF.